The source of this TCR beta chain is a study of identical twins. This clonotype was found many times. Between the trimmed V and J ends, which lost 2 bases and 1 base, there was a span of 4 bases. Germline V gene data show CDR1 as MGHDK and CDR2 as SYGVNS. The CDR3 is 13 amino acids. TCRdb ran MiXCR on the 5' RACE reads and lists one entry per CDR3 protein. The table has 1.5 million to 2 million distinct CDR3 sequences, around 29% seen once. The material sequenced was cord blood. The sequence derives from a newborn girl in good health. The J gene is TRBJ2-3, the V gene TRBV25-1; no definite D call. CDR3 protein: CASSEQGTDTQYF. In DNA form, the CDR3 reads TGTGCCAGCAGTGAACAGGGCACAGATACGCAGTATTTT.